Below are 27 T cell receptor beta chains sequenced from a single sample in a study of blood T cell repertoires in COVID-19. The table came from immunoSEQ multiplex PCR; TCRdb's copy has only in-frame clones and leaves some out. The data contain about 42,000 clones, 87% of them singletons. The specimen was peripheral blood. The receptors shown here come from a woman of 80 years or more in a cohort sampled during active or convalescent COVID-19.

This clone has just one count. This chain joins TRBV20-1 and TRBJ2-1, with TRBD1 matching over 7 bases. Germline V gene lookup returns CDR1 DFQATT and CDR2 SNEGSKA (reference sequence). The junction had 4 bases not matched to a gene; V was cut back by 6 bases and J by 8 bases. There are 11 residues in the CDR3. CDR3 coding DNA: TGCAGTGCAGGGGGCTTCGATGAGCAGTTCTTC. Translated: CSAGGFDEQFF.

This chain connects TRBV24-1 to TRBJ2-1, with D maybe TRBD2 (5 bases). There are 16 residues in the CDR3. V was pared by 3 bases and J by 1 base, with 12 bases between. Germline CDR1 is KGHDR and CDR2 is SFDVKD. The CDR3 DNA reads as TGTGCCACCAGTGATGCCACTAGTGGTTCCTACAATGAGCAGTTCTTC. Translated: CATSDATSGSYNEQFF.

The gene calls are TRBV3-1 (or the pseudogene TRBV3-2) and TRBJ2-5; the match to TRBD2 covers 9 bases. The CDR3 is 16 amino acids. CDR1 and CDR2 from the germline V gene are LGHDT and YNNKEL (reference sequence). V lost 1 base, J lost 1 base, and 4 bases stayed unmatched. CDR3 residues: CASSQGSSGIQETQYF. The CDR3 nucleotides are TGTGCCAGCAGCCAAGGTTCTAGCGGGATCCAAGAGACCCAGTACTTC.

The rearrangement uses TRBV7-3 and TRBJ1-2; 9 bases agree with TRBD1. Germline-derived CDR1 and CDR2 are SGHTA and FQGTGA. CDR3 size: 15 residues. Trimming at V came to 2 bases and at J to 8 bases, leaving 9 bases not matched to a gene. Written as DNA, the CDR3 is TGTGCCAGCAGCTTAGGGATGGATACAGGGGGCGGCTACACCTTC. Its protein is CASSLGMDTGGGYTF.

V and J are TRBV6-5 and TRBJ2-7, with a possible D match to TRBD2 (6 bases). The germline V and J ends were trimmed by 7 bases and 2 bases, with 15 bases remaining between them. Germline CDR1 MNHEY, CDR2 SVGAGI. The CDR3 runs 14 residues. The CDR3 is CASKDGGRPYEQYF. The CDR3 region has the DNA TGTGCCAGCAAGGACGGGGGTCGGCCCTACGAGCAGTACTTC.

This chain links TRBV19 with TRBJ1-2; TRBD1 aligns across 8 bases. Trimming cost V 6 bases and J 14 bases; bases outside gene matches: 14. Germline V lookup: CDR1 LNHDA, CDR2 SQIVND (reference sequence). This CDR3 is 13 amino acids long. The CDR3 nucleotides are TGTGCCAGTAGCTTACAGGGGGACGGGGTACGGACCTTC. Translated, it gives CASSLQGDGVRTF.

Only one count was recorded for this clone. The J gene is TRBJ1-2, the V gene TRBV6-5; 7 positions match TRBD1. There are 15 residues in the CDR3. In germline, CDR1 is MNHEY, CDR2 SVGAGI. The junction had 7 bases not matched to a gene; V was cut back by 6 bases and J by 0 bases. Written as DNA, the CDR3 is TGTGCCAGCAGCTTTTCAGGGGGTTCTAACTATGGCTACACCTTC. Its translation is CASSFSGGSNYGYTF.

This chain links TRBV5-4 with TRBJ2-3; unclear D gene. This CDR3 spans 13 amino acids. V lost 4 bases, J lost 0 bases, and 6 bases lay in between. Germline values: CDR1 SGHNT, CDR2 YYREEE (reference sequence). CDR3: CASSPSSTDTQYF. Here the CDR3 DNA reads TGTGCCAGCAGCCCTAGTAGCACAGATACGCAGTATTTT.

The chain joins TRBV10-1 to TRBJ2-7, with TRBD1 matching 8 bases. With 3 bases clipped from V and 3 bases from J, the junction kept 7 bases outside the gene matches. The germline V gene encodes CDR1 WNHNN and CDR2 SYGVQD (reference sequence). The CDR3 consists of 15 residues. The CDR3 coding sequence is TGCGCCAGCAGTGATCGTGGACAGGGCAGCTACGAGCAGTACTTC. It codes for CASSDRGQGSYEQYF.

For the CDR3, the DNA is TGTGCCATCAGCGACTCTGCCGGGGAATGGCAGTACTTC. Amino acids: CAISDSAGEWQYF. This chain connects TRBV10-3 to TRBJ2-7, with D perhaps matching TRBD2 (5 bases). In germline, CDR1 is ENHRY, CDR2 SYGVKD. The V end lost 6 bases, the J end lost 9 bases, and 18 bases lay between the germline ends. The CDR3 extends over 13 amino acids.

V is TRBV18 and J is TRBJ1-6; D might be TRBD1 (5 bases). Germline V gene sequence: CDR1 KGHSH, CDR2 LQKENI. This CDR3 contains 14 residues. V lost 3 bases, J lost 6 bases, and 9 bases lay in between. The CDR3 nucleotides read TGTGCCAGCTCACCGAGCGGGGGTAATTCACCCCTCCACTTT. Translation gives CASSPSGGNSPLHF. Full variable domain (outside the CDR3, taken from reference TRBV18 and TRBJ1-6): NAGVMQNPRHLVRRRGQEARLRCSPMKGHSHVYWYRQLPEEGLKFMVYLQKENIIDESGMPKERFSAEFPKEGPSILRIQQVVRGDSAAYFCASSPSGGNSPLHFGNGTRLTVT.

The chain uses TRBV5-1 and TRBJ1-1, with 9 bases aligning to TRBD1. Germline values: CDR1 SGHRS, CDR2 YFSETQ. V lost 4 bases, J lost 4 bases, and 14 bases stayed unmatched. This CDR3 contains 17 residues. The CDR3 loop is CASSPDPPGQGPTEAFF. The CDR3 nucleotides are TGCGCCAGCAGCCCGGACCCACCGGGACAGGGTCCCACTGAAGCTTTCTTT.

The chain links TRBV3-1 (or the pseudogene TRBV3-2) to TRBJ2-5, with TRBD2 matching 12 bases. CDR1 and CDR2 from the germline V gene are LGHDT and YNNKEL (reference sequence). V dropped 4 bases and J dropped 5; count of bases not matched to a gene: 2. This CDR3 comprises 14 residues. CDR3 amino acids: CASSPSGGAETQYF. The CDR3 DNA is TGTGCCAGCAGCCCTAGCGGGGGGGCGGAGACCCAGTACTTC.

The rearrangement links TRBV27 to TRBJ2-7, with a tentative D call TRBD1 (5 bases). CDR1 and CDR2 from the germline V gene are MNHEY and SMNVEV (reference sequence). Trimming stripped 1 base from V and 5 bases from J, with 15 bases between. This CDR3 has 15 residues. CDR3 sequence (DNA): TGTGCCAGCAGTTTATATGGCCCCCAGGGCGACGAGCAGTACTTC. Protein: CASSLYGPQGDEQYF.

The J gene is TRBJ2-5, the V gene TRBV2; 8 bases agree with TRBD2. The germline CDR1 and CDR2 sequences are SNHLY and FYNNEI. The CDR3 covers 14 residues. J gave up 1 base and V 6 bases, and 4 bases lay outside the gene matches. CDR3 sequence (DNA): TGTGCCAGCAGCGTAGCGGGGACCCAAGAGACCCAGTACTTC. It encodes CASSVAGTQETQYF.

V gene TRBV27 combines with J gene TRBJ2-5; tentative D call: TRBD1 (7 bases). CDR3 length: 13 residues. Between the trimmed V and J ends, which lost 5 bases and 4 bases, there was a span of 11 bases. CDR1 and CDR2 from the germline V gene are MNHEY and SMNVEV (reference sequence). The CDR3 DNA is TGTGCCAGCAGTCACAGGGGAGGAGAGACCCAGTACTTC. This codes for CASSHRGGETQYF.

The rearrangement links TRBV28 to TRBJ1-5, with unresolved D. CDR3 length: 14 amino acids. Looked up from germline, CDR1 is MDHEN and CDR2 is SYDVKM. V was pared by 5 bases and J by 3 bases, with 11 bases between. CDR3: CASSHRVINQPQHF. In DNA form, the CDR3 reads TGTGCCAGCAGTCACCGGGTCATCAATCAGCCCCAGCATTTT. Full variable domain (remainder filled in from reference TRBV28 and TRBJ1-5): DVKVTQSSRYLVKRTGEKVFLECVQDMDHENMFWYRQDPGLGLRLIYFSYDVKMKEKGDIPEGYSVSREKKERFSLILESASTNQTSMYLCASSHRVINQPQHFGDGTRLSIL.

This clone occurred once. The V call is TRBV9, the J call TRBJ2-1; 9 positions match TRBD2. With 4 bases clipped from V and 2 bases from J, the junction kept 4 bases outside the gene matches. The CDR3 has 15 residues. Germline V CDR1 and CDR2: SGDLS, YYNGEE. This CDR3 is CASSLAGSTYNEQFF. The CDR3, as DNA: TGTGCCAGCAGCCTAGCGGGGAGTACCTACAATGAGCAGTTCTTC.

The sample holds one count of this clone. The CDR3 bases are TGTGCCAGCAGCTTAGGGGGGGCGTCCTACAATGAGCAGTTCTTC. Amino acids: CASSLGGASYNEQFF. V is TRBV5-4 and J is TRBJ2-1, with D possibly being TRBD2 (7 bases). The V and J ends lost 2 bases and 1 base respectively, with 10 bases between them. Germline loops: CDR1 SGHNT, CDR2 YYREEE (reference sequence). The CDR3 length is 15 residues.

CDR3 in DNA: TGTGCCAGCAGCACTGACACCGGCAGTGAGCAGTTCTTC. It specifies CASSTDTGSEQFF. The chain has TRBV2 and TRBJ2-1; D unclear. Trimming pared 6 bases from V and 9 bases from J, leaving 15 bases between. The CDR3 spans 13 residues. The V gene's germline CDR1 is SNHLY and CDR2 FYNNEI.

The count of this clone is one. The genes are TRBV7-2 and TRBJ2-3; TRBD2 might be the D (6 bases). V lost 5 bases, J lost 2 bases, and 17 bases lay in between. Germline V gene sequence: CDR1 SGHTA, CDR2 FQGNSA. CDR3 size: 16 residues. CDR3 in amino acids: CASSQGGLASTDTQYF. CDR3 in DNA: TGTGCCAGCAGCCAGGGAGGCCTAGCCTCCACAGATACGCAGTATTTT.

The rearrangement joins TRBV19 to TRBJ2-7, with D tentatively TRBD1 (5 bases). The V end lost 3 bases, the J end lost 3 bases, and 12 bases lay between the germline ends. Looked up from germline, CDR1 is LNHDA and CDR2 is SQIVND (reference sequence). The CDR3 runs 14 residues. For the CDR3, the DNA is TGTGCCAGTAGTATTGACAGCGCAATCTACGAGCAGTACTTC. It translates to CASSIDSAIYEQYF.

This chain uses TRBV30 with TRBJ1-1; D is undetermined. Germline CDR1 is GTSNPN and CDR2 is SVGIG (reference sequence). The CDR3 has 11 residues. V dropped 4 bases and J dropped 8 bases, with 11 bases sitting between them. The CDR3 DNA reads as TGTGCCTGGAATTTCGGACTAGAAGCTTTCTTT. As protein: CAWNFGLEAFF.

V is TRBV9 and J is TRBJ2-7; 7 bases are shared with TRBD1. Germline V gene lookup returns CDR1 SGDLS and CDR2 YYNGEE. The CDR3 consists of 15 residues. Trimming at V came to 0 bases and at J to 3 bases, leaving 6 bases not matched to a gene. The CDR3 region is CASSVEGTAYYEQYF. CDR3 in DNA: TGTGCCAGCAGCGTAGAGGGGACAGCCTACTACGAGCAGTACTTC.

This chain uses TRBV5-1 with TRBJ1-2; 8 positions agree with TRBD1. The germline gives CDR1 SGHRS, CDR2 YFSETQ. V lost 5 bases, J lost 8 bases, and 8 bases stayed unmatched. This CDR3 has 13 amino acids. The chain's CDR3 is CASRVQGASGYTF. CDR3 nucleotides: TGCGCCAGCAGGGTGCAGGGGGCGAGCGGCTACACCTTC.

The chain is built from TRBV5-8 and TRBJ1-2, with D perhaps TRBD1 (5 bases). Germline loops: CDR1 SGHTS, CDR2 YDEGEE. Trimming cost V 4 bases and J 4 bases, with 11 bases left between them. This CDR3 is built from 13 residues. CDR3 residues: CASSLTQGYGYTF. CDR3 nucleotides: TGTGCCAGCAGCCTCACGCAGGGCTATGGCTACACCTTC.

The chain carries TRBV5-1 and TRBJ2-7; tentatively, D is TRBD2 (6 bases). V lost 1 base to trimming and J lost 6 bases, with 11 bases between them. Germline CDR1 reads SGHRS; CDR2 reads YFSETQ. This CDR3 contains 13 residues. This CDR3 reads CASSLRGVGEQYF. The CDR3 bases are TGCGCCAGCAGCTTGCGCGGGGTCGGCGAGCAGTACTTC.